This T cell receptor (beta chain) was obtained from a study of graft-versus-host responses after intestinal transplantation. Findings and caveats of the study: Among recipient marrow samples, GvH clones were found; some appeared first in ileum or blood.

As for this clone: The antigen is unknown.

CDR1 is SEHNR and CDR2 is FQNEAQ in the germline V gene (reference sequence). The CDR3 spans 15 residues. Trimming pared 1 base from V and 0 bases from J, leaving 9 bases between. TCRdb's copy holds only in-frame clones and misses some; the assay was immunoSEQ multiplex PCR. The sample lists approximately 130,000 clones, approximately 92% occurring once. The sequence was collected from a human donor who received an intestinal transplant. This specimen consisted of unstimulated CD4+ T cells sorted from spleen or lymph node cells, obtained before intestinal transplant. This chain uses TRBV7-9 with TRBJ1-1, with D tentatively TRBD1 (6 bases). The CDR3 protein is CASSLGDTMNTEAFF. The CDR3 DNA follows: TGTGCCAGCAGCTTAGGGGACACCATGAACACTGAAGCTTTCTTT. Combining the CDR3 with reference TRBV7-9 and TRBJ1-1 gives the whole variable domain DTGVSQNPRHKITKRGQNVTFRCDPISEHNRLYWYRQTLGQGPEFLTYFQNEAQLEKSRLLSDRFSAERPKGSFSTLEIQRTEQGDSAMYLCASSLGDTMNTEAFFGQGTRLTVV.